This T cell receptor beta chain is from a study of shared clonotypes between healthy human individuals. Per the study methods: Because ImmunoSEQ provided only junction sequences with no quality scores, the filtering differed. This table comes from immunoSEQ multiplex PCR, and its TCRdb copy is limited to in-frame clones, with some not included. V and J calls and clone size are those listed in that table; D and trimming were worked out from the DNA. The sample records about 2.4 million clones, 80% to 95% being singletons. Adults of Caucasian background living in Nashville, Tennessee made up all donors. Notes on the study in general: Non-shared clonotypes had lower generation probabilities than clonotypes shared by all four sorted-subset donors. Naive subsets tended to show greater estimated richness than memory subsets.

V lost 5 bases, J lost 1 base, and 15 bases lay in between. CDR3 length: 15 amino acids. The V gene's germline CDR1 is SGHVS and CDR2 FNYEAQ. Note on this clone: No antigen is known for it.

This sequence was found in a man aged 18 to 29 in good health. Some clones in this sample may be carry-over from other donors' samples. The sequencing input was naive CD4+ T cells from PBMCs. Indicated subset: CD45RA+ positively selected. The V call is TRBV7-6, the J call TRBJ2-7, with a tentative D call TRBD1 (5 bases). The CDR3: CASSARPPGSYEQYF. In nucleotides, the CDR3 is TGTGCCAGCAGCGCCCGACCTCCAGGGTCCTACGAGCAGTACTTC. The full variable domain, its missing parts supplied by reference TRBV7-6 and TRBJ2-7, is GAGVSQSPRYKVTKRGQDVALRCDPISGHVSLYWYRQALGQGPEFLTYFNYEAQQDKSGLPNDRFSAERPEGSISTLTIQRTEQRDSAMYRCASSARPPGSYEQYFGPGTRLTVT.